A single sample is the source of the 29 T cell receptor beta chains below, sequenced in a study of Ad26.COV2.S vaccination and SARS-CoV-2 variants. Produced via immunoSEQ multiplex PCR; TCRdb's table is partial and in-frame only. Among roughly 350,000 clones, 88% were seen once, and the ten largest hold around 6.1%. The treatment here: about 20 received Ad26.COV2.S at low or high dose, single or two shots; about 5 received placebo; per-sample allocation not given. All samples were drawn on day 63, counting from the first vaccine or placebo injection. Source: peripheral blood, taken in a trial of Ad26.COV2.S vaccine versus placebo. Receptors originate from a person aged 18-65 years who received the Ad26.COV2.S COVID-19 vaccine or a placebo.

This clone was counted between two and nine times. The chain is built from TRBV9 and TRBJ2-7; either TRBD1 or TRBD2 may fit D (5 bases each). V was clipped by 4 bases and J by 4 bases, with 15 bases between them. CDR3 size: 14 residues. Germline values: CDR1 SGDLS, CDR2 YYNGEE. CDR3 nucleotides: TGTGCCAGCAGCCCTGGGACGGCCGGTTACGAGCAGTACTTC. This gives the protein CASSPGTAGYEQYF.

This chain connects TRBV9 to TRBJ1-2; 8 bases fit TRBD1. In germline, CDR1 is SGDLS, CDR2 YYNGEE. V trimming: 1 base; J trimming: 2 bases; junction bases outside the gene matches: 1. The CDR3 runs 14 residues. CDR3 protein: CASSVRTGNYGYTF. CDR3 bases: TGTGCCAGCAGCGTAAGGACAGGGAACTATGGCTACACCTTC. Complete variable domain (other parts from reference TRBV9 and TRBJ1-2): DSGVTQTPKHLITATGQRVTLRCSPRSGDLSVYWYQQSLDQGLQFLIQYYNGEERAKGNILERFSAQQFPDLHSELNLSSLELGDSALYFCASSVRTGNYGYTFGSGTRLTVV.

The V call is TRBV4-3, the J call TRBJ1-5, with D possibly matching TRBD1 (5 bases). The V end lost 0 bases, the J end lost 9 bases, and 15 bases lay between the germline ends. Germline values: CDR1 LGHNA, CDR2 YSLEER. The CDR3 is 15 amino acids. The CDR3 nucleotides are TGCGCCAGCAGCCAAGAGAGGACACGGGTGTCGCCCCAGCATTTT. It is translated as CASSQERTRVSPQHF.

The gene calls are TRBV29-1 and TRBJ1-1; D unresolved. CDR1 and CDR2 (germline): SQVTM, ANQGSEA. The CDR3 loop spans 13 amino acids. V lost 2 bases to trimming and J lost 3 bases, with 10 bases between them. In nucleotides, the CDR3 is TGCAGCGTTGAACGTGGAATAGACACTGAAGCTTTCTTT. It codes for CSVERGIDTEAFF. The full variable domain, with the rest looked up from reference TRBV29-1 and TRBJ1-1, is SAVISQKPSRDICQRGTSLTIQCQVDSQVTMMFWYRQQPGQSLTLIATANQGSEATYESGFVIDKFPISRPNLTFSTLTVSNMSPEDSSIYLCSVERGIDTEAFFGQGTRLTVV.

The chain joins TRBV18 to TRBJ1-4; D is uncertain. CDR3 length equals 13 residues. The germline V gene encodes CDR1 KGHSH and CDR2 LQKENI. The V gene lost 4 bases and the J gene lost 5 bases, with 8 bases spanning the gap. CDR3 bases: TGTGCCAGCTCACTAGGGATAAATGAAAAACTGTTTTTT. Translation: CASSLGINEKLFF.

This rearrangement joins TRBV19 to TRBJ1-3; TRBD1 might be the D (5 bases). This CDR3 is 12 amino acids long. V was shortened by 5 bases and J by 4 bases, with 6 bases between the two germline ends. CDR1 is LNHDA, CDR2 SQIVND, per germline (reference sequence). The CDR3 reads CASSWDGNTIYF. Here the CDR3 DNA reads TGTGCCAGTAGTTGGGACGGAAACACCATATATTTT.

The chain joins TRBV5-6 to TRBJ2-7; 10 bases are shared with TRBD1. The CDR3 is 15 residues long. Germline CDR1 reads SGHDT; CDR2 reads YYEEEE. V shed 4 bases, J shed 2 bases, and the junction held 6 bases outside the gene matches. In DNA, the CDR3 is TGTGCCAGCAGCCTAGGACAGGGGGTCCCCTACGAGCAGTACTTC. It codes for CASSLGQGVPYEQYF.

A word on this clone: The same CDR3 can be traced to other DNA sequences in this sample. V gene TRBV7-2 combines with J gene TRBJ2-5; 9 bases fit TRBD2. The CDR3 sequence is 14 residues long. J was trimmed by 4 bases and V by 0 bases; bases with no gene match: 0. The germline V gene encodes CDR1 SGHTA and CDR2 FQGNSA. The CDR3 protein is CASSLASGRETQYF. In DNA, the CDR3 is TGTGCCAGCAGCTTAGCTAGCGGGAGAGAGACCCAGTACTTC.

V usage is TRBV5-1 and J usage is TRBJ1-1; D unresolved. This CDR3 spans 12 amino acids. Per the germline V gene, CDR1 is SGHRS and CDR2 is YFSETQ. Trimming shortened V by 1 base and J by 8 bases, and 9 bases separated the two germline ends. CDR3 residues: CASSLSGFEAFF. CDR3 DNA: TGCGCCAGCAGCTTGTCCGGGTTCGAAGCTTTCTTT.

This sequence joins TRBV5-6 and TRBJ1-5; possibly TRBD1 for D (6 bases). CDR3 length equals 13 residues. Germline CDR1 SGHDT, CDR2 YYEEEE. Trimming removed 2 bases from V and 7 bases from J, with 10 bases in between. The CDR3 is CASSFTGLQPQHF. DNA of the CDR3: TGTGCCAGCAGCTTTACAGGGCTCCAGCCCCAGCATTTT.

The V gene is TRBV6-2 or TRBV6-3, the J gene TRBJ2-7; no clear D. V gave up 4 bases and J gave up 3 bases, with 10 bases separating them. The CDR3 has 13 residues. The germline V gene has CDR1 MNHEY and CDR2 SVGEGT. CDR3 sequence: CASSSLGFYEQYF. The CDR3 DNA reads TGTGCCAGCAGTTCTCTGGGGTTCTACGAGCAGTACTTC.

In this sample, this clone turned up once. The chain combines TRBV7-2 with TRBJ1-2, with D possibly matching TRBD1 (6 bases). V lost 3 bases, J lost 6 bases, and 14 bases lay in between. This CDR3 spans 14 amino acids. CDR1 is SGHTA, CDR2 FQGNSA, per germline. CDR3: CASSLSGAWDGYTF. The CDR3 region has the DNA TGTGCCAGCAGCTTGTCGGGGGCATGGGATGGCTACACCTTC.

This rearrangement joins TRBV4-3 to TRBJ1-5; TRBD1 agrees at 10 bases. This CDR3 has 15 residues. CDR1 is LGHNA, CDR2 YSLEER, per germline. The V segment lost 5 bases and the J segment 4 bases; nucleotides outside the gene matches: 5. The CDR3: CASSYDRGLNQPQHF. Written as DNA, the CDR3 is TGCGCCAGCAGCTACGACAGGGGGCTGAATCAGCCCCAGCATTTT.

The chain recombines TRBV15 with TRBJ2-5; 7 bases map to TRBD2. V shed 0 bases, J shed 1 base, and the junction held 11 bases outside the gene matches. CDR3 length: 18 amino acids. CDR1 is LNHNV and CDR2 is YYDKDF in the germline V gene (reference sequence). This CDR3 is CATSRDLVTGGLQETQYF. The CDR3 nucleotides read TGTGCCACCAGCAGAGACCTGGTGACGGGGGGACTCCAAGAGACCCAGTACTTC.

V usage is TRBV7-9 and J usage is TRBJ1-2, with TRBD1 matching 9 bases. CDR3 size: 15 residues. V was pared by 6 bases and J by 5 bases, with 10 bases of the junction left unmatched. CDR1 is SEHNR, CDR2 FQNEAQ, per germline (reference sequence). CDR3: CASRHPTGGGYGYTF. The CDR3 DNA is TGTGCCAGCAGGCACCCGACAGGGGGTGGTTATGGCTACACCTTC.

Here the CDR3 DNA reads TGTGCCAGCACCTTGACGGTGAGGTCTTGGGATACGCAGTATTTT. Amino acid sequence: CASTLTVRSWDTQYF. The rearrangement uses TRBV11-2 and TRBJ2-3; the D is unclear. This CDR3 comprises 15 residues. Germline assignment: CDR1 SGHAT and CDR2 FQNNGV. V was shortened by 7 bases and J by 6 bases, with 20 bases between the two germline ends.

V usage is TRBV6-6 and J usage is TRBJ2-2; the match to TRBD2 covers 8 bases. V was pared by 4 bases and J by 0 bases, with 1 base of the junction left unmatched. CDR1 is MNHNY and CDR2 is SVGAGI in the germline V gene (reference sequence). The CDR3 totals 15 residues. CDR3 residues: CASSSGLANTGELFF. CDR3 coding DNA: TGTGCCAGCAGTTCGGGACTAGCGAACACCGGGGAGCTGTTTTTT.

The chain uses TRBV7-9 and TRBJ1-6; weak D call: TRBD1 (5 bases). Germline loops: CDR1 SEHNR, CDR2 FQNEAQ (reference sequence). Trimming left V 6 bases short and J 10 bases short, with 13 bases between. The CDR3 contains 13 residues. The CDR3 nucleotides are TGTGCCAGCAGATCAGACAGTCGCTCACCCCTCCACTTT. Encoded protein: CASRSDSRSPLHF.

This clone was recorded once. The chain joins TRBV18 to TRBJ1-2; D gene uncertain. The V end was cut by 2 bases, the J end by 3 bases, with 7 bases between. CDR1 KGHSH and CDR2 LQKENI come from the germline V gene. This CDR3 contains 13 residues. The chain's CDR3 is CASSPEDYYGYTF. For the CDR3, the DNA is TGTGCCAGCTCACCAGAGGACTACTATGGCTACACCTTC.

The V and J genes are TRBV28 and TRBJ1-1; D not certain. This CDR3 is built from 11 residues. The germline V gene encodes CDR1 MDHEN and CDR2 SYDVKM. Trimming took off 2 bases at V and 8 bases at J, with 6 bases between the two ends. The CDR3: CASSLAQEAFF. The CDR3 DNA reads TGTGCCAGCAGTTTAGCACAGGAAGCTTTCTTT.

The chain employs TRBV19 and TRBJ2-5, with 11 nucleotides matching TRBD1. The V gene end was trimmed by 6 bases and the J gene end by 5 bases; junction bases not matched to a gene: 8. Germline V gives CDR1 LNHDA, CDR2 SQIVND (reference sequence). This CDR3 region has 15 residues. CDR3 amino acids: CASRRRGQGVETQYF. CDR3 sequence (DNA): TGTGCCAGTAGACGCAGGGGACAGGGGGTGGAGACCCAGTACTTC.

This chain's CDR3 is CASRLGRGGYTF. CDR3 bases: TGTGCCAGCAGACTAGGTAGGGGTGGCTACACCTTC. The gene calls are TRBV3-1 (or the pseudogene TRBV3-2) and TRBJ1-2; TRBD1 is a possible D gene (5 bases). CDR1 LGHDT and CDR2 YNNKEL come from the germline V gene (reference sequence). The CDR3 loop spans 12 amino acids. Trimming shortened V by 6 bases and J by 7 bases, and 12 bases separated the two germline ends.

This clone was observed a single time. The genes are TRBV11-3 and TRBJ2-2; 9 bases align to TRBD2. Germline lookup yields CDR1 SGHNT and CDR2 YENEEA. V dropped 5 bases and J dropped 5; count of bases not matched to a gene: 6. The length of the CDR3 is 15 residues. The CDR3 reads CASSKRLADTGELFF. CDR3 nucleotides: TGTGCCAGCAGCAAAAGACTAGCGGATACCGGGGAGCTGTTTTTT.

The chain recombines TRBV20-1 with TRBJ1-6; TRBD1 might be the D (6 bases). The CDR3 has 14 residues. With 3 bases removed from V and 6 bases from J, the gap between germline ends came to 12 bases. CDR1 is DFQATT and CDR2 is SNEGSKA in the germline V gene (reference sequence). CDR3 sequence reads: CSASRDILNSPLHF. The CDR3 DNA reads TGCAGTGCTAGTAGGGACATCCTTAATTCACCCCTCCACTTT.

The chain uses TRBV6-5 and TRBJ2-7; possibly TRBD1 for D (6 bases). The V and J ends lost 2 bases and 3 bases respectively, with 11 bases between them. The CDR3 covers 14 residues. The germline gives CDR1 MNHEY, CDR2 SVGAGI. CDR3 DNA sequence: TGTGCCAGCAGTTACAGGACAGAGGGCTACGAGCAGTACTTC. Translated, it gives CASSYRTEGYEQYF.

V and J are TRBV29-1 and TRBJ1-1; the D gene is possibly TRBD1 (6 bases). Germline V gene lookup returns CDR1 SQVTM and CDR2 ANQGSEA. The CDR3 runs to 13 residues. V lost 5 bases and J lost 2, with 12 bases in between. DNA of the CDR3: TGCAGCGTTCGGGAACAGGGTAACACTGAAGCTTTCTTT. Amino acids: CSVREQGNTEAFF.

Concerning this clone itself: Distinct nucleotide sequences in the sample also encode this CDR3. This chain joins TRBV12-3 or TRBV12-4 and TRBJ2-2; unclear D gene. This CDR3 region has 13 residues. Trimming removed 4 bases from V and 5 bases from J, with 8 bases in between. CDR3 amino acids: CASSSSGTGELFF. As DNA, the CDR3 is TGTGCCAGCAGTTCTTCCGGGACCGGGGAGCTGTTTTTT.

V is TRBV4-2 and J is TRBJ2-5, with a possible D match to TRBD1 (5 bases). V was shortened by 5 bases and J by 9 bases, with 22 bases between the two germline ends. The CDR3 is made up of 15 amino acids. CDR1 LGHNA and CDR2 YNFKEQ come from the germline V gene. The CDR3 protein is CASSTTNRRSGPQYF. CDR3 nucleotide sequence: TGTGCCAGCAGCACCACGAACAGGCGTTCTGGGCCCCAGTACTTC.

This chain connects TRBV7-8 to TRBJ2-2; the match to TRBD2 covers 8 bases. Looked up from germline, CDR1 is SGHVS and CDR2 is FQNEAQ. The CDR3 runs 15 residues. V dropped 5 bases and J dropped 3; count of bases not matched to a gene: 5. In nucleotides, the CDR3 is TGTGCCAGCAGCCGTCGGGGGGGCGACACCGGGGAGCTGTTTTTT. Encoded protein: CASSRRGGDTGELFF.